This T cell receptor (beta chain) was retrieved from a study of cytomegalovirus exposure and HLA in healthy donors. Study-level points and caveats: In a later analysis, an Asian-associated ancestry cluster reportedly showed fewer N-insertions than the roughly 730-donor mean. Confirmation in vitro established that a few CMV-associated chains were specific for CMV antigens.

Each donor was healthy, and each was a bone marrow donor. Concerning this clone: Its antigen remains unidentified.

Germline trimming cut 4 bases from V and 0 bases from J; bases unmatched to any gene: 6. Germline CDR1 is SNHLY and CDR2 is FYNNEI. The CDR3 is made up of 16 amino acids. Primers for the PCR totalled 60 Vbeta and 13 Jbeta. Per the original data handling: Counted up in a later analysis, unique TCR beta chains came to around 80 million, with roughly 11 million shared. Sequencing used immunoSEQ multiplex PCR; TCRdb keeps in-frame clones, though not all of them. V, J and clone size are those of that table, while D and trimming were read from the DNA. Here the sample spans some 160,000 clones, around 83% being singletons.

The chain uses TRBV2 and TRBJ2-7; 10 nucleotides match TRBD2. This clonotype was obtained from a male donor in good health and CMV-seropositive. Sequences were obtained from PBMCs. CDR3 sequence: CASSGLAGGHSYEQYF. The CDR3 coding sequence is TGTGCCAGCAGTGGATTAGCGGGGGGCCACTCCTACGAGCAGTACTTC. Complete variable domain (other parts from reference TRBV2 and TRBJ2-7): EPEVTQTPSHQVTQMGQEVILRCVPISNHLYFYWYRQILGQKVEFLVSFYNNEISEKSEIFDDQFSVERPDGSNFTLKIRSTKLEDSAMYFCASSGLAGGHSYEQYFGPGTRLTVT.